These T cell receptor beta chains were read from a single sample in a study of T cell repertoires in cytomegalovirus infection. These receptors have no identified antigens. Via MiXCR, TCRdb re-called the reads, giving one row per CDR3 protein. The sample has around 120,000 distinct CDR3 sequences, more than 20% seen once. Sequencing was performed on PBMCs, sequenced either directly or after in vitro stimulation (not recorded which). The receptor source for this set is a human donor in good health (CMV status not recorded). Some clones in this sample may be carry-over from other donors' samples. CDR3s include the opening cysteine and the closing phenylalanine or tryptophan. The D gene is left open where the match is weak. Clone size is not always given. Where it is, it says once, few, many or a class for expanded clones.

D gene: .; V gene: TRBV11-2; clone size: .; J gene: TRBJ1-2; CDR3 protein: CASSTPRGPVGVYGYTF; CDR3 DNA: TGTGCCAGCAGCACCCCTAGGGGCCCCGTCGGCGTCTATGGCTACACCTTC
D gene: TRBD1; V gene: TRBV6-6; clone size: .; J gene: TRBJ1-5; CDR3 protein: CASRTGESQPQHF; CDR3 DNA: TGTGCCAGCAGGACAGGGGAGAGTCAGCCCCAGCATTTT
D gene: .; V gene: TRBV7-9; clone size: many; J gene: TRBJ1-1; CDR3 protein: CASSLAGLAEAFF; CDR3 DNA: TGTGCCAGCAGCTTAGCAGGTCTTGCAGAAGCTTTCTTT
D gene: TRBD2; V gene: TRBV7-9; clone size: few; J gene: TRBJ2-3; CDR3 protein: CASSSGGSSSRDTQYF; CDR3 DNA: TGTGCCAGCAGCTCGGGGGGGTCCTCCTCCAGGGATACGCAGTATTTT
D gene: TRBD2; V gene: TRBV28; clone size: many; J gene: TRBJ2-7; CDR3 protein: CASSLSASGSYEQYF; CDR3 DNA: TGTGCCAGCAGTTTATCGGCTAGCGGGAGTTACGAGCAGTACTTC
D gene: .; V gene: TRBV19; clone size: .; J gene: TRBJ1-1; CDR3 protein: CASSISMNTEAFF; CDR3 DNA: TGTGCCAGTAGTATATCGATGAACACTGAAGCTTTCTTT
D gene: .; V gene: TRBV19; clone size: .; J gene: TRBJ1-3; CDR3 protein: CASMMRGNTIYF; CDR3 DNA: TGTGCCAGTATGATGCGAGGAAACACCATATATTTT
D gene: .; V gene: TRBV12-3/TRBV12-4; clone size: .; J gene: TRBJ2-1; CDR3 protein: CACIGRGEQFF; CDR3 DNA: TGTGCCTGCATTGGGCGGGGTGAGCAGTTCTTC
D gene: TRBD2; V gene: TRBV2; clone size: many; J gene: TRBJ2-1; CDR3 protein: CASSEVAGGVDEQFF; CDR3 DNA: TGTGCCAGCAGTGAAGTGGCGGGAGGGGTAGATGAGCAGTTCTTC
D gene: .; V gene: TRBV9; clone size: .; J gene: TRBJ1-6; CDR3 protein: CASSPRTENAPLHF; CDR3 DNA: TGTGCCAGCAGCCCCCGGACAGAGAATGCACCCCTCCACTTT
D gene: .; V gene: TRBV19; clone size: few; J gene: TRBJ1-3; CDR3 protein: CASGYSGNTIYF; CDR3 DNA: TGTGCCAGCGGGTACTCTGGAAACACCATATATTTT
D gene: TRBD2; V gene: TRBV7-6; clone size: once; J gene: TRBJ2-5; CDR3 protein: CASSLPSGSGTQYF; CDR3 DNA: TGTGCCAGCAGCTTACCGAGCGGGAGTGGGACCCAGTACTTC
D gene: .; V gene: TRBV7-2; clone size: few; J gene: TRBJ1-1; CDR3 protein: CASSVSGTANTEAFF; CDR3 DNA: TGTGCCAGCAGCGTTTCCGGGACCGCGAACACTGAAGCTTTCTTT
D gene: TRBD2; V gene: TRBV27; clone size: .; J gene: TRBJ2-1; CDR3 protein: CASRREGPYNEQFF; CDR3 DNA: TGTGCCAGCAGGCGGGAGGGCCCTTACAATGAGCAGTTCTTC
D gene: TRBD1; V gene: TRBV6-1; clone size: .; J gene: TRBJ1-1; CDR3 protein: CASAPGTGRGGTEAFF; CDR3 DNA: TGTGCCAGCGCCCCCGGGACAGGGAGGGGTGGCACTGAAGCTTTCTTT
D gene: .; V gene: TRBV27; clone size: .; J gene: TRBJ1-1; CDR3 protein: CASRMGGGRYTEAFF; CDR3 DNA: TGTGCCAGCAGGATGGGCGGGGGGCGGTACACTGAAGCTTTCTTT
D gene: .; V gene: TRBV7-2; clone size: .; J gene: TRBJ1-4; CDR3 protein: CASSTQGVDEKLFF; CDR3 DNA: TGTGCCAGCAGCACCCAGGGAGTGGACGAAAAACTGTTTTTT
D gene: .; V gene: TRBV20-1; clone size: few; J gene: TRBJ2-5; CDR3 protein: CSARDPAREGVETQYF; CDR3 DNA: TGCAGTGCTAGAGATCCCGCGCGGGAAGGGGTAGAGACCCAGTACTTC
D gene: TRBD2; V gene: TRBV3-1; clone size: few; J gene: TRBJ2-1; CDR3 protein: CASSQGAGLAVGEQFF; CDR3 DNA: TGTGCCAGCAGCCAGGGTGCGGGACTAGCGGTGGGTGAGCAGTTCTTC
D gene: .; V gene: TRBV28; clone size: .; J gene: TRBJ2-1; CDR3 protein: CASSLRTHSYEQFF; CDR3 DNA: TGTGCCAGCAGTTTAAGGACTCATTCCTATGAGCAGTTCTTC
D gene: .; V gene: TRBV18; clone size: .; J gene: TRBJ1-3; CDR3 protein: CASSPQTESSGNTIYF; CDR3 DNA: TGTGCCAGCTCACCCCAGACTGAGAGCTCTGGAAACACCATATATTTT
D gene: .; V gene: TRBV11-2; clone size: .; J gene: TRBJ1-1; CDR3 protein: CASSWGVGGTEAFF; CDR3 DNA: TGTGCCAGCAGCTGGGGCGTGGGGGGAACTGAAGCTTTCTTT
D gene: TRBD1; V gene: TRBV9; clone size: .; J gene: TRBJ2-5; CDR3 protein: CASSVGGDREETQYF; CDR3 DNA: TGTGCCAGCAGCGTTGGGGGCGACAGGGAAGAGACCCAGTACTTC
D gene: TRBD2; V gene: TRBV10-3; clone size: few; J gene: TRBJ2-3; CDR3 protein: CAIRWTSGPQGDTQYF; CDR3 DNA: TGTGCCATCAGGTGGACTAGCGGGCCTCAGGGCGATACGCAGTATTTT
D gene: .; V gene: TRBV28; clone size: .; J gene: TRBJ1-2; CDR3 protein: CASSPTPSVGGYTF; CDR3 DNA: TGTGCCAGCAGTCCCACCCCGTCCGTAGGAGGCTACACCTTC
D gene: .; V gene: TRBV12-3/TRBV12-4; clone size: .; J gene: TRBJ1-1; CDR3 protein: CASSLTRTEAFF; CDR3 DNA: TGTGCCAGCAGTTTGACCCGAACTGAAGCTTTCTTT
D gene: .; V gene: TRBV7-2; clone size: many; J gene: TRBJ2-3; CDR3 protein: CVSGGSRADTQYF; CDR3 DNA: TGTGTCTCCGGCGGGTCCCGCGCAGATACGCAGTATTTT
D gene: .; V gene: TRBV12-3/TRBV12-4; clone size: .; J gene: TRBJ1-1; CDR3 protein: CASSILREPIEAFF; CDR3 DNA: TGTGCCAGCAGTATCCTCCGGGAACCTATTGAAGCTTTCTTT
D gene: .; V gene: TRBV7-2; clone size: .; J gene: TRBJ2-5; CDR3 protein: CASRRVDPLETQYF; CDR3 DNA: TGTGCCAGCAGGAGAGTGGACCCCTTGGAGACCCAGTACTTC
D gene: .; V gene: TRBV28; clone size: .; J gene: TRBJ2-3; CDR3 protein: CASSLEAGLGTQYF; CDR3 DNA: TGTGCCAGCAGTTTAGAGGCTGGCCTGGGGACGCAGTATTTT
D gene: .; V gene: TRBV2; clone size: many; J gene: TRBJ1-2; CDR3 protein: CASSRDPGNYGYTF; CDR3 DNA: TGTGCCAGCAGCCGGGATCCTGGGAACTATGGCTACACCTTC
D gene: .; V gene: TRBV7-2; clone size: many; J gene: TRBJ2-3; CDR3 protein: CASSLDPKGRGLGTQYF; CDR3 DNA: TGTGCCAGCAGCTTAGACCCCAAGGGGAGAGGGTTAGGTACGCAGTATTTT
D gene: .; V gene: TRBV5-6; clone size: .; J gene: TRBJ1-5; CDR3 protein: CASSLSAGSGNQPQHF; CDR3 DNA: TGTGCCAGCAGCTTAAGTGCAGGGAGTGGCAATCAGCCCCAGCATTTT
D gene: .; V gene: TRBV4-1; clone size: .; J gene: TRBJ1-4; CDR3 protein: CASNGEKLFF; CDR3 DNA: TGCGCCAGCAATGGTGAAAAACTGTTTTTT
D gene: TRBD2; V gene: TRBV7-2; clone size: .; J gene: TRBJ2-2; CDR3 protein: CASSLGTSGRANTGELFF; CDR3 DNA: TGTGCCAGCAGCTTAGGGACTAGCGGGAGGGCCAACACCGGGGAGCTGTTTTTT
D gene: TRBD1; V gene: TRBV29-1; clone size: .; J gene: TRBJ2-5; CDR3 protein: CSVDVQGSETQYF; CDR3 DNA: TGCAGCGTTGACGTACAGGGGAGTGAGACCCAGTACTTC
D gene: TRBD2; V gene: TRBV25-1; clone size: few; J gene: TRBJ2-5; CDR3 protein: CASSEDSGDQYF; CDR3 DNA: TGTGCCAGCAGTGAAGATAGCGGGGACCAGTACTTC
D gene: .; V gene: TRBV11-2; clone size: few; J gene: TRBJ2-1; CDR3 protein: CASSLAASMIKNEQFF; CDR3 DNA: TGTGCCAGCAGCTTAGCCGCTAGTATGATCAAGAATGAGCAGTTCTTC